This T cell receptor beta chain was documented in a study of shared clonotypes between healthy human individuals. Study overall: The study used three CD4 naive, three CD4 memory, two CD8 naive and one CD8 memory plate per donor. Study-level results: The sharing of approximately 5.1% of naive CD4 clonotypes was seen across several donors.

This CDR3 is built from 14 residues. Trimming took off 1 base at V and 0 bases at J, with 7 bases between the two ends. Germline V lookup: CDR1 SGHAT, CDR2 FQNNGV. As for this clone: Its antigen is unidentified. Other DNA sequences in the same sample also yield this CDR3.

Naivety among CD8 cells was defined by CD45RO negativity and positive CCR7 selection, thereby excluding terminally differentiated effector memory CD45RA+ cells. Profiling relied on immunoSEQ multiplex PCR, and the TCRdb table lists in-frame clones only, not all of them. This sample carries some 2 million clones, about 95% of them seen once, and the ten largest clones take 0.85% to 1.3%. The chain links TRBV11-2 to TRBJ2-7; D is ambiguous. This TCR was sampled from a man between 18 and 35 years old in good health. Sequenced input: naive CD8+ T cells sorted from blood. CDR3 residues: CASSLAGLSYEQYF. CDR3 in DNA: TGTGCCAGCAGCTTAGCTGGGCTCTCCTACGAGCAGTACTTC.